A single sample gave rise to the 4 T cell receptor beta chains below, sequenced in a study of T cells after yellow fever vaccination. TCRdb ran MiXCR on the 5' RACE reads and lists one entry per CDR3 protein. The sample carries 350,000 to 550,000 distinct CDR3 sequences, 15% to 20% recorded once. Sequencing was performed on PBMCs, taken before the yellow fever booster vaccination. Every receptor here comes from a man younger than 35 who received the YFV17D yellow fever vaccine.

This clonotype came up a few times. This rearrangement joins TRBV6-5 to TRBJ2-1; possible D gene TRBD1, 5 bases. Germline V gives CDR1 MNHEY, CDR2 SVGAGI. V was clipped by 2 bases and J by 1 base, with 9 bases between them. The CDR3 is made up of 15 amino acids. This chain's CDR3 is CASSYGAESYNEQFF. As DNA, the CDR3 is TGTGCCAGCAGTTACGGGGCGGAATCCTACAATGAGCAGTTCTTC.

The chain has TRBV29-1 and TRBJ2-7; 8 nucleotides match TRBD1. Per germline, CDR1 SQVTM and CDR2 ANQGSEA. The J segment lost 1 base and the V segment lost 4 bases, leaving 15 bases of the junction unmatched. The CDR3 is 17 residues long. The CDR3 spells CSVVEEDRGSRSYEQYF. DNA for the CDR3: TGCAGCGTTGTCGAGGAAGACAGGGGCTCTCGTTCCTACGAGCAGTACTTC.

This clonotype has a handful of counts. The rearrangement joins TRBV5-1 to TRBJ2-7; D is ambiguous. The CDR3 spans 14 residues. Germline loops: CDR1 SGHRS, CDR2 YFSETQ. V shed 2 bases and J shed 2 bases, with 11 bases lying between them. The CDR3 here is CASSLVYGTYEQYF. In nucleotides, the CDR3 is TGCGCCAGCAGCTTAGTTTATGGGACCTACGAGCAGTACTTC.

The CDR3 DNA is TGTGCCACCTCCCGCGGCGTTGGATCCAATCAGCCCCAGCATTTT. It codes for CATSRGVGSNQPQHF. This chain connects TRBV15 to TRBJ1-5, with D unclear. Deletions cut 8 bases from V and 3 bases from J, with 17 bases between. The CDR3 is 15 residues long. CDR1 and CDR2 from the germline V gene are LNHNV and YYDKDF (reference sequence).